This T cell receptor (beta chain) was identified in a study of blood T cell repertoires in COVID-19. This table comes from immunoSEQ multiplex PCR, and its TCRdb copy is limited to in-frame clones, with some not included. This table holds roughly 240,000 clones, 80% to 90% found once. Specimen: PBMCs or T cells enriched from blood (not recorded which). The sequence was obtained from a man over 45 who had been exposed to COVID-19.

The CDR3 DNA follows: TGTGCCAGCAGTTTTTGGGAGAGTGAGCAGTACGTC. It encodes CASSFWESEQYV. This chain uses TRBV27 with TRBJ2-7, with TRBD2 as a possible D gene (5 bases). Trimming removed 3 bases from V and 7 bases from J, with 10 bases in between. The CDR3 sequence is 12 residues long. The germline V gene has CDR1 MNHEY and CDR2 SMNVEV (reference sequence).